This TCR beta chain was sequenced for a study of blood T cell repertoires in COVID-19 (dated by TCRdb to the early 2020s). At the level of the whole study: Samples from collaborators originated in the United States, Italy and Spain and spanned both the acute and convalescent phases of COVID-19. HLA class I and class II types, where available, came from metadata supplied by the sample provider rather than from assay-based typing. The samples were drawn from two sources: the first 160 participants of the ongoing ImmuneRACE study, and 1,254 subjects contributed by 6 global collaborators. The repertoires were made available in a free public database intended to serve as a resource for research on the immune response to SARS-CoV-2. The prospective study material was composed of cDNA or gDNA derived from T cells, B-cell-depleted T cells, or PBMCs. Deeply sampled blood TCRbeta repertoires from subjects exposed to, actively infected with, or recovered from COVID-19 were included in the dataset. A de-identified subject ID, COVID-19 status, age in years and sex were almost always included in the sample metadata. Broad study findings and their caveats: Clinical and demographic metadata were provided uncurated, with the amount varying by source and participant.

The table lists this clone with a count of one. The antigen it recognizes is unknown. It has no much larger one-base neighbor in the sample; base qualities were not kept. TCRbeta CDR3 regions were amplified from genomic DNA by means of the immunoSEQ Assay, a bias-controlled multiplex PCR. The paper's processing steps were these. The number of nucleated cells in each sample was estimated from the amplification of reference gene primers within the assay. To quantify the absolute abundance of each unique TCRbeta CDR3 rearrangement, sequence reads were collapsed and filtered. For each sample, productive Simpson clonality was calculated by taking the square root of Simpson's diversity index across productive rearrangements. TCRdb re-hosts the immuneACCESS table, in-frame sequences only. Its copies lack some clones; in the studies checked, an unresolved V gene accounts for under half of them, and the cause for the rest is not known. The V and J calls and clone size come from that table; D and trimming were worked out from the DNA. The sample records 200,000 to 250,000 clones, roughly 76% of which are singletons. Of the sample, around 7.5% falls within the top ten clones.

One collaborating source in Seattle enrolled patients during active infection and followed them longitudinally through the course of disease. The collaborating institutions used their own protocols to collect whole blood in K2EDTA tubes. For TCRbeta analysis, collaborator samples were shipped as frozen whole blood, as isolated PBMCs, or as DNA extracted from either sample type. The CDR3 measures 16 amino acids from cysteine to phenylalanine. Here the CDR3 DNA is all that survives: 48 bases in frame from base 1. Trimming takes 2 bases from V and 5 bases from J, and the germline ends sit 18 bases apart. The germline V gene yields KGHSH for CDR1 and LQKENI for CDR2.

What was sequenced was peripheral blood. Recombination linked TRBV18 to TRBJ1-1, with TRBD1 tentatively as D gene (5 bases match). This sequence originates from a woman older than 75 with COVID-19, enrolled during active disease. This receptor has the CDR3 CASSPRDRGWGTEAFF. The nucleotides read TGTGCCAGCTCACCAAGGGATCGGGGGTGGGGAACTGAAGCTTTCTTT.